The present TCR beta chain was sequenced within a study of early T cells in non-severe SARS-CoV-2 infection. Individually, cDNA molecules had unique molecular identifiers attached to them. Via MiXCR, TCRdb re-called the 5' RACE reads, giving one row per CDR3 protein. The sample includes around 53,000 distinct CDR3 sequences, around 7.7% of them seen just once. CDR3 length: 14 amino acids. J was trimmed by 1 base and V by 5 bases; bases with no gene match: 5. The germline CDR1 and CDR2 sequences are SGDLS and YYNGEE. The origin of this receptor is an adult who was a healthcare worker with PCR-confirmed SARS-CoV-2 infection or an uninfected control (not recorded which). Sequenced sample: whole blood. The chain links TRBV9 to TRBJ2-5, with 7 bases aligning to TRBD2. This chain's CDR3 is CASSPASGQETQYF. The CDR3 DNA reads TGTGCCAGCAGTCCCGCTAGCGGCCAAGAGACCCAGTACTTC. Filled out from reference TRBV9 and TRBJ2-5, the complete variable domain reads DSGVTQTPKHLITATGQRVTLRCSPRSGDLSVYWYQQSLDQGLQFLIQYYNGEERAKGNILERFSAQQFPDLHSELNLSSLELGDSALYFCASSPASGQETQYFGPGTRLLVL.